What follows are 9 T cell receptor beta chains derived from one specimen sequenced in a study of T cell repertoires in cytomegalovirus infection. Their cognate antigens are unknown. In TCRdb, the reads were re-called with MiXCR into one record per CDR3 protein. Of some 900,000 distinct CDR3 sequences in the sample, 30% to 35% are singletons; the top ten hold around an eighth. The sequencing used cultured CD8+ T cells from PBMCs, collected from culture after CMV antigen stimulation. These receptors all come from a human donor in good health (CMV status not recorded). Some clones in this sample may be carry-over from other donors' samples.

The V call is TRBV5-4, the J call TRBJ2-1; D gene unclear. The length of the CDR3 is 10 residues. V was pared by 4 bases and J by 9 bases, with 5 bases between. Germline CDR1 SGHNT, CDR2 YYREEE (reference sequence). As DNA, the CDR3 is TGTGCCAGCAGCAACGGTGAGCAGTTCTTC. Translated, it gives CASSNGEQFF.

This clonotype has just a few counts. The CDR3 is CASSSRTSGDNEQFF. CDR3 DNA: TGTGCCAGCAGTTCCAGGACTAGCGGGGACAATGAGCAGTTCTTC. The chain joins TRBV27 to TRBJ2-1; 12 bases are a match to TRBD2. The germline gives CDR1 MNHEY, CDR2 SMNVEV (reference sequence). V lost 4 bases, J lost 5 bases, and 3 bases stayed unmatched. CDR3 length: 15 amino acids.

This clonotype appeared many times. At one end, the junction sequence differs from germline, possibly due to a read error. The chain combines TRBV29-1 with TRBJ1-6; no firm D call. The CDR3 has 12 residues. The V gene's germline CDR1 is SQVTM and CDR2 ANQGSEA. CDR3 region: CSVQEPLSPLHF. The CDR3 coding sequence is TGCAGCGTTCAAGAACCCCTCTCACCCCTCCACTTT.

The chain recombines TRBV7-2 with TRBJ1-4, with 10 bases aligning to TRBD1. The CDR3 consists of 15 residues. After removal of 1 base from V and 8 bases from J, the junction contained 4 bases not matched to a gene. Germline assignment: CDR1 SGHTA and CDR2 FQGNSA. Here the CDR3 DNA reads TGTGCCAGCAGCTTAGGGGGACAGGGGCGGGAAAAACTGTTTTTT. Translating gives CASSLGGQGREKLFF.

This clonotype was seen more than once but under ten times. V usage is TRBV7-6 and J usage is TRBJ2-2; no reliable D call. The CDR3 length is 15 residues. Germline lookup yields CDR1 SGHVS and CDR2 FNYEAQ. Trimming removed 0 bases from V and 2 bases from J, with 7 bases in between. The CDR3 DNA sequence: TGTGCCAGCAGCTTAGCTCGGCTTAACACCGGGGAGCTGTTTTTT. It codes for CASSLARLNTGELFF.

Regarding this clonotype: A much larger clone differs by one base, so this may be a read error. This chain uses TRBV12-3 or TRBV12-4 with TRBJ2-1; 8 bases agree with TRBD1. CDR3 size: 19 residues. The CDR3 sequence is CASSGATWTGTYSSNEQFF. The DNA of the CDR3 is TGTGCCAGCAGTGGCGCAACCTGGACAGGGACTTACTCCTCCAATGAGCAGTTCTTC.

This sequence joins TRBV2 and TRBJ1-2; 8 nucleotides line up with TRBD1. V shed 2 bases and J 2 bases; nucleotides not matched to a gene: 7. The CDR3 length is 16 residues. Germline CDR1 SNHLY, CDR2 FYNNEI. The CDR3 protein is CASSESQRQGNYGYTF. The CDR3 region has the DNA TGTGCCAGCAGTGAATCTCAGAGACAGGGGAACTATGGCTACACCTTC.

CDR3 amino acids: CASSSFGDAVDEKLFF. CDR3 nucleotides: TGTGCCAGCAGTTCTTTTGGGGACGCCGTGGATGAAAAACTGTTTTTT. The chain carries TRBV6-5 and TRBJ1-4, with a weak D call TRBD1 (5 bases). CDR1 and CDR2 (germline): MNHEY, SVGAGI. Trimming removed 4 bases at V and 6 bases at J, with 18 bases between. The CDR3 loop spans 16 amino acids.

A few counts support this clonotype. CDR3 region: CASSYSWDITNSPLHF. In DNA form, the CDR3 reads TGTGCCAGCAGTTACTCGTGGGACATCACTAATTCACCCCTCCACTTT. The chain has TRBV6-5 and TRBJ1-6; tentatively, D is TRBD1 (6 bases). The CDR3 spans 16 residues. The V end lost 0 bases, the J end lost 6 bases, and 12 bases lay between the germline ends. Per the germline V gene, CDR1 is MNHEY and CDR2 is SVGAGI.